Following are 17 T cell receptor beta chains from one sample sequenced in a study of blood T cells in healthy people across ages. For the second PCR, which ran for roughly 7 to 11 cycles, a sample-barcoded 5' primer and a J-beta primer mix were used. TCRdb analysed the 5' RACE reads with MiXCR anew, one entry per CDR3 protein. This table has about 1.4 million distinct CDR3 sequences, 55% to 75% appearing once. Sequencing was carried out using blood. Source of these receptors: a man aged 18-30 years in good health.

CDR3 sequence: CASSPPTRGEEETQYF. The DNA of the CDR3 is TGTGCCAGCAGCCCACCTACCCGGGGGGAGGAGGAGACCCAGTACTTC. This chain uses TRBV7-9 with TRBJ2-5, with 7 nucleotides matching TRBD2. Looked up from germline, CDR1 is SEHNR and CDR2 is FQNEAQ (reference sequence). V lost 5 bases and J lost 5; bases outside the gene matches: 14. The CDR3 contains 16 residues.

The rearrangement joins TRBV6-1 to TRBJ1-5; 9 bases map to TRBD1. This CDR3 contains 18 residues. The V gene end was trimmed by 9 bases and the J gene end by 0 bases; junction bases not matched to a gene: 15. CDR1 MNHNS and CDR2 SASEGT come from the germline V gene. Written as DNA, the CDR3 is TGTGCCAGGGGGGGGAAACAGGGGGCGGCCCATAGCAATCAGCCCCAGCATTTT. Translation gives CARGGKQGAAHSNQPQHF.

Concerning this clonotype: The junction and the germline gene differ at one end; a read error may be behind it. The chain couples TRBV4-1 to TRBJ2-7; 8 bases are a match to TRBD2. The J call may not be correct, given that the DNA end is closer to TRBJ2-1. Germline V gene sequence: CDR1 MGHRA, CDR2 YSYEKL. The length of the CDR3 is 15 residues. The CDR3 nucleotides read TGCGCCAACAGCCAAGAATCCGGGACTAGTGGTGAGCAGTTCTTC. This codes for CANSQESGTSGEQFF.

The chain combines TRBV7-9 with TRBJ2-7; D is undetermined. The V and J ends lost 5 bases and 4 bases respectively, with 27 bases between them. Looked up from germline, CDR1 is SEHNR and CDR2 is FQNEAQ (reference sequence). CDR3 length: 18 residues. The CDR3 sequence: CASSPPTRLTRDLYEQYF. CDR3 DNA sequence: TGTGCCAGCAGCCCACCAACCAGGCTTACCCGAGATCTTTACGAGCAGTACTTC.

The gene calls are TRBV25-1 and TRBJ1-1; D remains ambiguous. V lost 3 bases to trimming and J lost 3 bases, with 5 bases between them. The CDR3 is 12 amino acids. Germline V gene lookup returns CDR1 MGHDK and CDR2 SYGVNS. CDR3 in DNA: TGTGCCAGCAGTGATGGGTACACTGAAGCTTTCTTT. This gives the protein CASSDGYTEAFF.

The CDR3 loop reads CASRGWGRAPDYEQYF. The CDR3 nucleotides are TGTGCCAGCAGGGGGTGGGGCAGGGCTCCCGACTACGAGCAGTACTTC. The genes are TRBV25-1 and TRBJ2-7, with D possibly being TRBD1 (5 bases). The CDR3 is 16 amino acids. The germline CDR1 and CDR2 sequences are MGHDK and SYGVNS. Trimming took off 6 bases at V and 3 bases at J, with 21 bases between the two ends.

This clonotype was observed a few times. This chain uses TRBV20-1 with TRBJ2-4; D is possibly TRBD2 (6 bases). The tail of the sequence fits TRBJ2-7 better, so the J call may be wrong. The CDR3 length is 14 residues. In germline, CDR1 is DFQATT, CDR2 SNEGSKA (reference sequence). DNA for the CDR3: TGCAGTGCTAGAGAAACCGGGACTTACTACGAGCAGTACTTC. Translated, it gives CSARETGTYYEQYF.

This clonotype was seen a few times. The rearrangement links TRBV29-1 to TRBJ2-7; D is perhaps TRBD1 or TRBD2 (6 bases each). Germline CDR1 and CDR2: SQVTM and ANQGSEA. The CDR3 is 15 residues long. The V end lost 5 bases, the J end lost 5 bases, and 22 bases lay between the germline ends. The CDR3, as DNA: TGCAGCGTTTTCGGGGGCGCAACCCATATGAACGAGCAGTACTTC. Encoded protein: CSVFGGATHMNEQYF.

The rearrangement uses TRBV10-3 and TRBJ2-5; D unresolved. The CDR3 spans 12 residues. CDR1 ENHRY and CDR2 SYGVKD come from the germline V gene. The V end lost 6 bases, the J end lost 11 bases, and 16 bases lay between the germline ends. In nucleotides, the CDR3 is TGTGCCATCAGATTGGCATCCAATGAGCAGTACTTC. Translating gives CAIRLASNEQYF.

V and J are TRBV12-3 or TRBV12-4 and TRBJ2-7; D remains ambiguous. The CDR3 extends over 12 amino acids. V lost 3 bases and J 7 bases, leaving 10 bases between the germline ends. The CDR3 is CASSLTRLEQYF. The CDR3, as DNA: TGTGCCAGCAGTTTGACCCGTCTGGAGCAGTACTTC.

V usage is TRBV7-9 and J usage is TRBJ1-2; 9 bases fit TRBD1. Germline V gene sequence: CDR1 SEHNR, CDR2 FQNEAQ (reference sequence). The CDR3 totals 15 residues. V shed 6 bases, J shed 4 bases, and the junction held 9 bases outside the gene matches. DNA of the CDR3: TGTGCCAGCAGGACAACAGGGGGCGCCGGCTATGGCTACACCTTC. Residues: CASRTTGGAGYGYTF.

The sample holds a few counts of this clonotype. The V gene is TRBV4-1, the J gene TRBJ2-7, with 11 bases fitting TRBD2. V lost 11 bases and J lost 4; bases outside the gene matches: 10. Germline V CDR1 and CDR2: MGHRA, YSYEKL. The CDR3 has 14 residues. Here the CDR3 DNA reads TGCGCCTCTGGCGTCACTAGCGGGAGTTACGAGCAGTACTTC. This codes for CASGVTSGSYEQYF.

This chain links TRBV29-1 with TRBJ1-6; D uncertain. This CDR3 region has 14 residues. Germline V CDR1 and CDR2: SQVTM, ANQGSEA. Trimming took 5 bases from V and 6 from J, leaving 14 bases between them. CDR3 DNA: TGCAGCGTTCTGGGATCTATCCCTAATTCACCCCTCCACTTT. The encoded protein is CSVLGSIPNSPLHF.

The V and J genes are TRBV29-1 and TRBJ2-1, with TRBD2 identical over 7 bases. This CDR3 spans 14 amino acids. The germline V gene has CDR1 SQVTM and CDR2 ANQGSEA. V was pared by 6 bases and J by 4 bases, with 9 bases of the junction left unmatched. In nucleotides, the CDR3 is TGCAGCGTGCCGGACCTAGCGGCTTACAATGAGCAGTTCTTC. Translating gives CSVPDLAAYNEQFF.

The V and J genes are TRBV7-2 and TRBJ2-1; no definite D call. CDR1 is SGHTA and CDR2 is FQGNSA in the germline V gene. The length of the CDR3 is 15 residues. V shed 1 base and J shed 5 bases, with 12 bases lying between them. The CDR3 bases are TGTGCCAGCAGCTTAGAGGTTTCTACTCACAATGAGCAGTTCTTC. Translation gives CASSLEVSTHNEQFF. Full variable domain (rest looked up from reference TRBV7-2 and TRBJ2-1): GAGVSQSPSNKVTEKGKDVELRCDPISGHTALYWYRQSLGQGLEFLIYFQGNSAPDKSGLPSDRFSAERTGGSVSTLTIQRTQQEDSAVYLCASSLEVSTHNEQFFGPGTRLTVL.

The chain couples TRBV12-3 or TRBV12-4 to TRBJ1-5, with 9 bases identical to TRBD1. V shed 5 bases and J 7 bases; nucleotides not matched to a gene: 9. The CDR3 covers 15 residues. In DNA, the CDR3 is TGTGCCAGCAGTCGGGACAGGGTGGTGCGGCAGCCCCAGCATTTT. Amino acid sequence: CASSRDRVVRQPQHF.

The V gene is TRBV11-2, the J gene TRBJ2-3; either TRBD1 or TRBD2 may supply D (5 bases each). CDR1 and CDR2 from the germline V gene are SGHAT and FQNNGV. The CDR3 is 16 residues long. The ends were cut back, 5 bases at V and 3 bases at J, with 18 bases in the middle. CDR3 DNA sequence: TGTGCCAGCAGCCAAGTCCCGGGACCAACTACAGATACGCAGTATTTT. Its protein product is CASSQVPGPTTDTQYF. Supplemented by reference TRBV11-2 and TRBJ2-3, the full variable domain reads EAGVAQSPRYKIIEKRQSVAFWCNPISGHATLYWYQQILGQGPKLLIQFQNNGVVDDSQLPKDRFSAERLKGVDSTLKIQPAKLEDSAVYLCASSQVPGPTTDTQYFGPGTRLTVL.